This T cell receptor (beta chain) was captured in a study of cytomegalovirus exposure and HLA in healthy donors. Broader study findings: In a later analysis, a missense DCLRE1C variant was linked to TCR beta V- and J-gene trimming. Most TCRs appeared rarely, but some public TCRs recurred in many donors. Certain sequence variants were highly shared and formed a cluster, and this cluster was likely a sequencing artifact.

This clone was counted a single time. What it binds is not known. This CDR3 spans 12 amino acids. CDR1 and CDR2 (germline): SNHLY, FYNNEI. V lost 1 base and J lost 4, with 5 bases in between. PCR used 60 Vbeta primers and 13 Jbeta primers. Assay: immunoSEQ multiplex PCR; the TCRdb copy retains only in-frame clones and omits some. The sample contains about 57,000 clones, 65% to 90% of which appear only once. Each donor was nominally healthy when sampled (though unrecorded immune exposures were likely). Sequenced input: PBMCs. The rearrangement uses TRBV2 and TRBJ2-7; no clear D gene. The sequence came from a man under 40 in good health and CMV-seronegative. This CDR3 is CASSEEEYEQYF. CDR3 sequence (DNA): TGTGCCAGCAGTGAAGAGGAGTACGAGCAGTACTTC.